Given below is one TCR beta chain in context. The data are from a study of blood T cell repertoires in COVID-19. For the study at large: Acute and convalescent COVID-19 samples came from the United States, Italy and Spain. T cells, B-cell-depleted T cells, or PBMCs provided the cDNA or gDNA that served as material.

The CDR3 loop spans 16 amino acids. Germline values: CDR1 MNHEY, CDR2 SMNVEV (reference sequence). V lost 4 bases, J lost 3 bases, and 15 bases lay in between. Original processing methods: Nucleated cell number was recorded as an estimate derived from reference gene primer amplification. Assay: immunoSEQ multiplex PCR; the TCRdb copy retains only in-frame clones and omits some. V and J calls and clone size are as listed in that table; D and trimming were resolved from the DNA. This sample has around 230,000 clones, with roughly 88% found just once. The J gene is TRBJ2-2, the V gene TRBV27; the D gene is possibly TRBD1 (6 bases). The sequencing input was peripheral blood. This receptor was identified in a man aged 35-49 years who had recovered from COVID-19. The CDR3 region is CASSSRDTSDTGELFF. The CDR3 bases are TGTGCCAGCAGTTCCCGGGACACGTCCGACACCGGGGAGCTGTTTTTT.